This TCR beta chain was sequenced during a study of shared clonotypes between healthy human individuals. Overall study findings and caveats: When compared with the clonotypes that were shared by all four sorted-subset donors, the non-shared clonotypes turned out to have lower generation probabilities. Tissue TCR repertoires likely differ from these blood-only repertoires.

Per germline, CDR1 SGHNT and CDR2 YYREEE (reference sequence). The CDR3 has 16 amino acids. V lost 4 bases, J lost 3 bases, and 19 bases lay in between. A remark on this clone: What it binds is unknown.

This was a deep-level run. Data came from immunoSEQ multiplex PCR; TCRdb stores just in-frame clones and leaves some out. The sample carries around 340,000 clones, around 67% recorded once. The sequence derives from a man aged 25-45 years in good health. The V and J genes are TRBV5-4 and TRBJ1-1; TRBD1 might be the D (6 bases). Sequenced: memory CD4+ T cells sorted from blood. Subset here: CD45RA-negative fraction. CDR3 nucleotide sequence: TGTGCCAGCAGCGCCTCATGGGGGGCTTGGGACACTGAAGCTTTCTTT. Translated, it gives CASSASWGAWDTEAFF.